This TCR beta chain stems from a study of blood T cells in healthy people across ages (dated by TCRdb to the mid-2010s). With respect to the entire study: In model experiments, roughly one uniquely barcoded TCR beta cDNA molecule per two T cells was captured by template switching. Age-related changes in TCR beta repertoire diversity were measured in the study by deep sequencing normalized with unique cDNA molecular identifiers. The donors were divided into four age groups: young (average around 16 years), middle-aged (around 41), aged (under 70) and long-lived (about 80). Using the same blood draw, the study looked at two additional independent replicas of 1 million unique cDNA reads for two donors, one aged 18 to 30 and the other aged 80 or older.

Systemically healthy Caucasian individuals from Russia, roughly 40 in total and aged roughly 6 to 90 years, were included as donors. Each donor gave 8 to 10 milliliters of peripheral blood, drawn into EDTA-treated Vacutainer tubes. PBMCs were isolated by Ficoll-Paque density-gradient centrifugation, with at least 6 million obtained per sample. Trizol reagent was used to extract total RNA from PBMCs, with at least 5.5 micrograms per sample. The percentages of naive CD45RAhigh/CD27high T cells were determined by flow cytometry on a PBMC aliquot from every donor. Library creation used 5' RACE. The sample was run on an Illumina HiSeq 2500. The second PCR ran for about 7 to 11 cycles and used a J-beta primer mix along with a sample-barcoded 5' primer. A template-switch 5' adaptor carrying 12 random nucleotides introduced a unique molecular identifier onto each TCR beta cDNA molecule. Each sample yielded at least 2.5 million CDR3-containing paired-end reads. The Mint cDNA synthesis kit, primed by a TRBC-specific oligonucleotide, was used to synthesize first-strand cDNA from all RNA. Following uracil-DNA glycosylase treatment, a first 18-cycle PCR with universal primers M1SS and BC2_uni_R was performed on all cDNA. As for how the authors treated the data: Each sample was normalized by randomly selecting 1 million high-quality reads, each carrying a distinct molecular identifier. Instead of being binned into consensus sequences, reads that shared molecular identifiers were thrown out. MiTCR, set to a Q25 quality threshold and the strictest error-elimination algorithm, was used for CDR3 identification, clonotype clustering and error correction. Lower-bound total TCR beta diversity was estimated with a nonparametric unseen species model using Euler transformation. Using fastp trimming at Q25 and MiXCR clonotype assembly, TCRdb reanalyzed the public sequencing data and kept in-frame beta chains. Here each entry gathers all rows of one CDR3 protein and keeps the most common genes and DNA. In this record, the V and J calls reflect TCRdb's handling and not the investigators' own analysis. This sample lists approximately 760,000 distinct CDR3 sequences; 20% to 25% were detected once. The top ten clones comprise under 9.5% of the sample.

As concerns this clonotype: Its antigen target is currently unknown. The sample holds no much larger clone one base away, and base qualities are not on file.

The CDR3, from cysteine to phenylalanine, totals 15 residues. Only the CDR3 DNA is retained, 45 bases long and in frame from the first base. The germline V gene supplies CDR1 SNHLY and CDR2 FYNNEI. The investigation overall reported the following: Observed TCR beta diversity per million T cells fell roughly linearly with age, and a significant reduction was already apparent by age roughly 40. Observed TCR beta diversity correlated strongly with the percentage of naive T cells measured by flow cytometry. Compared with the aged group, more naive CD4+ T cells, fewer expanded clones and increased TCR diversity were shown by the long-lived group, suggesting age selection. Because donor CMV infection status was unknown, age-related changes in expanded clonotypes were potentially confounded. Estimates of total diversity based on one million sequenced T cells were considered lower bounds and underestimates. Conclusive comparison of naive and antigen-experienced compartments was prevented by the profiling of bulk unsorted PBMCs.

These data also featured in a second study, about T cells of mothers and their children. Reported in the second study: Nine systemically healthy Caucasian individuals served as donors, namely three mothers together with their six children. cDNA synthesis used all of the extracted RNA, with around 1.5 ug of RNA in each 15 ul reaction. In the second PCR, sample barcodes and 2-4 random nucleotides were introduced via the M1S primer. Over 9 million TCR beta CDR3 reads were obtained for each mother, and 2.5 million to 3 million reads were obtained for each child. TCR recombination output is similarly shaped by thymic selection in related and unrelated pairs, with a minor effect exerted by inherited differences. Normalized repertoire overlap was always slightly but never significantly higher in related than unrelated mother-child pairs. No persistent microchimeric T cell clones were found, with a detection sensitivity of 85 to 100 clones per million clonotypes. In the study, deep NGS was used to compare the TCR beta repertoires of mothers and children, and features distinguishing related mother-child pairs from unrelated individuals were sought. The mean age was about 38 +/- 4 years for the mothers and approximately 11 +/- 4 years for the children. After adapters were ligated using NEBNext reagents, the libraries underwent 100+100 nt paired-end sequencing on an Illumina HiSeq 2000. To prevent cross-contamination, the mother and child libraries were prepared a month apart and were sequenced in separate runs. Between roughly 500,000 and 2,300,000 distinct TCR beta clonotypes were identified per donor. Naive TCR beta clonotypes were estimated from low-frequency clonotypes matched to each donor's FACS-determined naive share, without sorting.

Sequencing was performed on blood. The rearranged segments are TRBV2 and TRBJ2-5, with the D gene possibly TRBD1 or TRBD2, each one fitting 7 bases. Gene TRBJ2-7 matches the end of the DNA better, so the J call may be wrong. This receptor was obtained from a boy between 10 and 17 years old in good health. The DNA reads as follows: TGTGCCAGCAGCCCAGGGGGGGGGAACTCCTACGAGCAGTACTTC. Its protein is CASSPGGGNSYEQYF.